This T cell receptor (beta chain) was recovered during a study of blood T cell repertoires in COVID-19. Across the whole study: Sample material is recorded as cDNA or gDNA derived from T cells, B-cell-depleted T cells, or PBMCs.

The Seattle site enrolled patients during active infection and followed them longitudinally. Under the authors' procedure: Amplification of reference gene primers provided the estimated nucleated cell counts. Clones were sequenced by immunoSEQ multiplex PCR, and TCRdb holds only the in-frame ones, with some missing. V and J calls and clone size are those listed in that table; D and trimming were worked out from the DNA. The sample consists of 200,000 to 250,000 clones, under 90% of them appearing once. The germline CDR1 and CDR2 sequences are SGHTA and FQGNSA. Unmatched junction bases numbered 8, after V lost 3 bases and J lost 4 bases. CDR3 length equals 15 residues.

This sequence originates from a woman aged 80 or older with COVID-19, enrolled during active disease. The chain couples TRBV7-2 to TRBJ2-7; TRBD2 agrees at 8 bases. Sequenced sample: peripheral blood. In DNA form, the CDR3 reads TGTGCCAGCAGCTTGGGGCGCCTAGCGGGTTACGAGCAGTACTTC. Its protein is CASSLGRLAGYEQYF.